This TCR beta chain was recovered during a study of T cells in Graves' hyperthyroidism and ophthalmopathy. Whole-study context: The blood sample was taken at first diagnosis, before treatment began.

Study-level findings and limits: Ophthalmopathy, which appeared later, was predicted by the model a median 6.5 months before onset.

TCR beta CDR3 region amplification was performed from RNA transcripts. The TCR CDR3 first-round RT-PCR relied on the HTBI primer set. Via MiXCR, TCRdb re-called the multiplex PCR reads, giving one row per CDR3 protein. The table lists hundreds of thousands of distinct CDR3 sequences, 35% to 40% of them singletons. The CDR3 is 14 amino acids. The V gene's germline CDR1 is MGHDK and CDR2 SYGVNS. On this clonotype itself: The antigen is undetermined.

The genes are TRBV25-1 and TRBJ1-1, with 7 bases matching TRBD1. Sequencing input: blood. The TCR was taken from a man between 18 and 29 years old with Graves' hyperthyroidism. CDR3 nucleotides: TGTGCTAGAGTTCCGGGACAGATGAACACTGAAGCTTTCTTT. Translating it yields CARVPGQMNTEAFF.